Below, one T cell receptor (beta chain) is given with its context. Its antigen is as yet unknown. TCRdb's copy holds only in-frame clones and misses some; the assay was immunoSEQ multiplex PCR. The table shows roughly 140,000 clones, with around 90% occurring only once. Trimming cost V 1 base and J 3 bases, with 9 bases left between them. The CDR3 consists of 15 residues. Germline CDR1 and CDR2: LGHDT and YNNKEL (reference sequence). This record belongs to a study of T cell responses to AZD1222 COVID-19 vaccine. General study results and limits: Targets within unmutated variant regions were reportedly found for nearly half of spike-specific TCRs. Across spike, vaccine-associated CD4 TCRs were found, dominant at 160-218 and 743-854. The donor group comprised mostly white British people and more females; the analysis possibly underestimated clonal diversity. Repertoires were obtained only post-peak T cell response.

This TCR was recovered from an adult in good health. V usage is TRBV3-1 (or the pseudogene TRBV3-2) and J usage is TRBJ1-4, with unresolved D. Sample: peripheral blood, taken on day 0 of MenACWY control vaccination. DNA for the CDR3: TGTGCCAGCAGCCAAGTCGGAACAGCTAATGAAAAACTGTTTTTT. Its protein is CASSQVGTANEKLFF.